This paragraph reports one T cell receptor (beta chain). Its antigen remains undetermined. The input lacks base qualities; no much larger clone sits a single base away. Library construction relied on the immunoSEQ multiplex PCR assay. The multiplex PCR relied on a mix of 60 forward primers for TCR Vbeta segments and 13 reverse primers for TCR Jbeta segments. The CDR3 region of rearranged TCR beta genes was amplified from genomic DNA by a multiplex PCR assay. The amplified TCR beta libraries were sequenced on the Illumina HiSeq System as 87-base-pair reads. The paper's data handling went like this. Across the 670 or so repertoires, a later analysis counted about 81 million unique TCR beta chains, around 11 million of which were shared by at least two donors. To remove PCR and sequencing errors, raw reads were error-corrected and collapsed into unique sequences using a nearest-neighbor algorithm that merged closely related sequences. CDR3 sequences were aligned to IMGT reference sequences to assign V, D and J gene segments. For a sequence to be retained, at least a six-nucleotide match to both a V gene segment and a J gene segment was required. A rearrangement was called productive if the CDR3 had no stop codons and remained in frame with V and J, and every other rearrangement was called non-productive. Following IMGT convention, CDR3 was defined as the stretch from the second conserved V-encoded cysteine to the conserved J-encoded phenylalanine. Sequences without an unambiguous match to a single V gene segment were excluded from the earlier analysis of about 600 of the donors. In an earlier analysis of 587 of the donors, V segments were called functional above 56.7% productive rearrangements and were called segregating when the between-donor standard deviation exceeded 5%. To diagnose cytomegalovirus status from the catalog of TCR beta chain sequences, a statistical classification framework was built. In a later analysis, V and J genes were assigned by comparing TCR nucleotide sequences against IMGT/GENE-DB human TR gene sequences. A later analysis assigned CDR3 sequences and most-parsimonious VDJ recombination scenarios with the TCRdist pipeline. In a later analysis, each TCR beta chain was defined by its CDR3 amino acid sequence together with its V-gene family, and reads without a unique V-gene family were excluded. To address suspected cross-contamination and a sequencing artifact, a later analysis removed a few hundred highly shared, low-generation-probability nucleotide sequences. A later analysis calculated a clonal expansion index for each public chain from normalized within-repertoire ranks of inferred template counts. Generation probabilities in a later analysis came from a VDJ recombination model fitted to out-of-frame rearrangements, and those results were checked against IGoR. In a later analysis, TCR-TCR, TCR-HLA and TCR-CMV co-occurrence was scored with hypergeometric tests, and a repertoire-size bias correction was applied to TCR pairs. False discovery rates were estimated in a later analysis by permuting HLA or CMV assignments 20 times. In a later analysis, co-occurring TCRs were grouped using DBSCAN, with TCRdist sequence similarity added in when clustering inside HLA-allele-positive subsets. For co-occurrence clustering, repertoires with fewer than 30,000 or more than 120,000 public chains were excluded, along with several repertoires with anomalous nucleotide sharing. TCRdb mirrors the immuneACCESS table, restricted to in-frame sequences. Some clones are absent from its copies; in checked studies, under half trace to an unresolved V gene, and the reason for the others is unknown. Clonal size and the V and J genes are those of that table, whereas D and trimming came from the DNA. The sample table shows over 110,000 clones, and under 90% are seen once. Together, the top ten hold around 4.4% of the sample.

The data stem from a study of cytomegalovirus exposure and HLA in healthy donors (dated by TCRdb to 2015 to 2018). Background for the entire study: In an earlier analysis of 587 of the donors, 250 to 350 Gb of sequence data and 90 million to 120 million unique TCR beta sequences from 180 million or so T cells were reported. An early release that covered several hundred HLA-typed donors contained approximately 290 gigabases of sequencing data and tens of millions of unique TCR sequences. Among the roughly 400 genotyped donors, around 81% belonged to the genetic ancestry cluster associated with self-reported Caucasian donors. The study was designed to test whether signatures of past pathogen exposure could be identified by cataloging public T cell receptors. The study profiled the T cell repertoires of 550 to 700 subjects by immunosequencing and related them to cytomegalovirus serostatus. Along with the approximately 670-subject first cohort, a separate validation cohort of over 90 different subjects was used. To predict cytomegalovirus infection status, the study brought together high-throughput TCR immunosequencing, statistical association of individual TCRs with disease status, and machine learning. A later analysis re-examined previously published TCR beta repertoires from just over 650 donors and added high-resolution HLA genotyping to investigate patterns of TCR occurrence. The later analysis used no new phenotypic data to find candidate immune exposures, relying instead on TCR beta sequences and their occurrence across donors. An earlier analysis of more than 450 of the donors used high-throughput TCR beta sequencing to judge whether each TCR beta V gene segment behaved as functional or pseudogenic. Donor age, sex, ethnicity and CMV serostatus were collected together with the repertoire data. Genome-wide SNP genotypes for about 65% of the roughly 670 donors were used in a later genetic analysis, which treated that subset as a discovery cohort. All discovery cohort repertoires had been generated using a single sequencing platform. HLA typing included class I and class II loci at four-digit resolution. Typing coverage varied by locus: roughly 629-630 donors for A, B, C, DRB1 and DQB1; some 520 for DQA1; more than 600 for DPA1; approximately 450 for DPB1. Because of strong linkage in the cohort, roughly 5 DR-DQ haplotypes were treated as single units for association and clustering. Among about 390 genotyped donors of the cohort, an average of approximately 250,000 unique TCR beta nucleotide sequences were sequenced per donor, about a sixth of them non-productive.

What the authors observed across the whole study: For the cohort, immune exposure information was limited to CMV serostatus. According to the authors, the approach could potentially be generalized to other disease states and immunological phenotypes. In a later genetic analysis, fewer N-insertions in productive TCRs were reported among donors in an Asian-associated ancestry cluster than the roughly 710-donor mean. In vitro tests confirmed that a few of the cytomegalovirus-associated TCR beta chains recognize cytomegalovirus antigens. An association between a missense DCLRE1C variant and V-gene and J-gene trimming of TCR beta chains was found in a later genetic analysis and replicated in an independent cohort. The 87-base-pair reads could not distinguish some IMGT-functional V segments, including TRBV6-2 and TRBV6-3, so those segments were excluded. Roughly uniform sequencing depth across donors was assumed in presence/absence analyses, although this assumption may not hold. A cluster of highly shared sequence variants was judged likely to represent a technical artifact of the sequencing pipeline. In a later analysis, most CMV-associated TCR beta chains were found to appear HLA-restricted, with HLA associations seemingly driven largely by CMV exposure. In an earlier analysis of some 640 of the donors, most TCR beta V segments were observed in productive rearrangements about 87% or about 30% of the time, broadly matching IMGT annotations. Because counts were too low, roughly 16 rarely observed V segments, including chromosome 9 orphons, were left out of the earlier analysis of a few hundred of the donors. Several of the top co-occurrence clusters appeared to be linked to parvovirus B19, influenza, CMV and Epstein-Barr virus, according to a later analysis. The study gave a list of under 200 TCR beta chains associated with cytomegalovirus. Because some donors lacked HLA typing at each locus, the association tests relied only on the typed subset. Compared with equally common non-associated chains, HLA-associated TCR beta chains in a later analysis were more clonally expanded and had lower generation probabilities. In a later analysis, more than 15,000 TCR beta sequences were associated with specific HLA alleles at a false discovery rate of 0.05. Correlated functional status among segregating V segments might reflect linkage disequilibrium, but an unknown experimental factor could not be ruled out. According to a later analysis, TCR association rates differed among HLA loci, with DRB1 alleles showing the most associated TCRs and HLA-C alleles showing the fewest. Cytomegalovirus status was reported to be diagnosed by the classifier with high specificity and sensitivity in both the original and validation cohorts. In this cohort, only TCR beta chains were sequenced, and detectable features were limited by the absence of alpha or paired-chain data. A further reported finding was that TCR beta sequences accurately predicted the HLA-A and HLA-B alleles for most subjects in the first cohort. Across donors, most TCR sequences were observed very rarely, whereas some public TCRs were present in many individuals. Assigning TCR associations to individual alleles was difficult when HLA alleles, especially DR and DQ, strongly co-occurred.

The CDR3 spans 15 residues, from the cysteine through the phenylalanine. The sequence is cut down to CDR3 DNA, 45 bases in frame from base 1. Trimming leaves V shorter by 4 bases and J shorter by 0 bases, with the junction holding 5 bases beyond the gene matches. CDR1 LNHDA and CDR2 SQIVND are derived from the germline V gene (reference sequence). The cohort consisted of 600 to 700 healthy bone marrow donors. At the time of sampling, every cohort member was nominally healthy, though immune exposures that went unrecorded were likely present. The donor was CMV seronegative and belonged to the group of 350 to 400 seronegative cohort members. A peripheral blood sample was collected from each donor, and TCR beta sequencing was performed on peripheral blood mononuclear cells. Genomic DNA extraction from the blood cell samples was performed with the Qiagen DNeasy Blood Extraction Kit.

The sequence was obtained from a man in his forties in good health and CMV-seronegative. The sequence joins TRBV19 to TRBJ2-7, with 8 bases matching TRBD1. Sequencing was performed on PBMCs. The CDR3 protein: CASSSGRGHSYEQYF. The DNA sequence is TGTGCCAGTAGTAGTGGCAGGGGGCACTCCTACGAGCAGTACTTC. The entire variable domain, with the stretches around the CDR3 drawn from the reference TRBV19 and TRBJ2-7 proteins, is DGGITQSPKYLFRKEGQNVTLSCEQNLNHDAMYWYRQDPGQGLRLIYYSQIVNDFQKGDIAEGYSVSREKKESFPLTVTSAQKNPTAFYLCASSSGRGHSYEQYFGPGTRLTVT.